Shown below are 23 T cell receptor beta chains from a single sample sequenced in a study of T cell changes during pregnancy in multiple sclerosis. Sequencing was performed with immunoSEQ multiplex PCR; in TCRdb, only in-frame clones are kept and a portion is missing. The sample shows fewer than 85,000 clones, 93% of them seen only once. The sample in question was peripheral blood, obtained in the second trimester of pregnancy. These receptors were collected from a female donor with multiple sclerosis, enrolled in a pregnancy study.

This clone was picked up a small number of times. The genes are TRBV6-1 and TRBJ2-1; TRBD2 agrees at 12 bases. The CDR3 extends over 15 amino acids. Unmatched junction bases numbered 7, after V lost 7 bases and J lost 6 bases. CDR1 is MNHNS, CDR2 SASEGT, per germline. For the CDR3, the DNA is TGTGCCAGCACCCGACTAGCGGGGGCCGCCAATGAGCAGTTCTTC. This gives the protein CASTRLAGAANEQFF.

This chain links TRBV7-2 with TRBJ2-5; 11 nucleotides align to TRBD2. This CDR3 spans 17 amino acids. CDR1 is SGHTA and CDR2 is FQGNSA in the germline V gene. J gave up 5 bases and V 0 bases, and 8 bases lay outside the gene matches. CDR3 protein: CASSLARLAGLGETQYF. CDR3 sequence (DNA): TGTGCCAGCAGCTTAGCTAGACTAGCGGGGTTGGGGGAGACCCAGTACTTC.

This clone was detected only once. The chain combines TRBV4-1 with TRBJ1-1; possible D gene TRBD1, 6 bases. Germline lookup yields CDR1 MGHRA and CDR2 YSYEKL. The CDR3 has 16 residues. Between the trimmed V and J ends, which lost 0 bases and 0 bases, there was a span of 11 bases. DNA of the CDR3: TGCGCCAGCAGCCAAGATTACAGGGTCATGAACACTGAAGCTTTCTTT. Its protein product is CASSQDYRVMNTEAFF.

The J gene is TRBJ2-5, the V gene TRBV10-2, with D possibly matching TRBD2 (5 bases). The germline CDR1 and CDR2 sequences are WSHSY and SAAADI. CDR3 length: 11 residues. Trimming took off 6 bases at V and 7 bases at J, with 9 bases between the two ends. The CDR3 loop reads CASRAGGTQYF. CDR3 in DNA: TGCGCCAGCAGGGCGGGTGGGACCCAGTACTTC.

The chain employs TRBV6-1 and TRBJ1-5; maybe TRBD1 (5 bases). V gave up 2 bases and J gave up 6 bases, with 8 bases separating them. This CDR3 contains 13 residues. Germline V gives CDR1 MNHNS, CDR2 SASEGT. CDR3 region: CASSEIRGQPQHF. The CDR3 DNA reads TGTGCCAGCAGTGAAATAAGGGGTCAGCCCCAGCATTTT.

The chain carries TRBV19 and TRBJ2-3, with 13 bases that match TRBD2. V shed 3 bases, J shed 6 bases, and the junction held 6 bases outside the gene matches. Germline CDR1 and CDR2: LNHDA and SQIVND (reference sequence). The CDR3 totals 16 residues. The CDR3 spells CASSMTSGGQGDTQYF. CDR3 sequence (DNA): TGTGCCAGTAGTATGACTAGCGGGGGGCAGGGGGATACGCAGTATTTT.

The chain links TRBV10-1 to TRBJ2-1; 8 nucleotides agree with TRBD2. CDR3 length: 15 residues. Germline V CDR1 and CDR2: WNHNN, SYGVQD (reference sequence). Trimming removed 7 bases from V and 8 bases from J; junction bases left unmatched: 13. CDR3 bases: TGCGCCAGCACCCGCAGGACGTCGGGAGGGGATGAGCAGTTCTTC. This sequence encodes CASTRRTSGGDEQFF.

The CDR3 here is CASSSSLDTHEQYF. The CDR3 DNA is TGTGCCAGCAGCTCGTCACTGGACACCCACGAGCAGTACTTC. The chain employs TRBV13 and TRBJ2-7; D is possibly TRBD1 (5 bases). The V end lost 4 bases, the J end lost 5 bases, and 15 bases lay between the germline ends. CDR3 length: 14 amino acids. The germline CDR1 and CDR2 sequences are PRHDT and FYEKMQ (reference sequence).

This clone appeared once. The rearrangement joins TRBV28 to TRBJ1-6; D remains ambiguous. CDR1 and CDR2 (germline): MDHEN, SYDVKM. With 3 bases removed from V and 10 bases from J, the gap between germline ends came to 10 bases. The CDR3 is 13 amino acids. The CDR3 sequence is CASSLSSASPLHF. The CDR3 DNA reads as TGTGCCAGCAGTTTGAGTTCTGCGTCACCCCTCCACTTT.

This sequence joins TRBV4-1 and TRBJ2-3, with 7 bases aligning to TRBD2. Per germline, CDR1 MGHRA and CDR2 YSYEKL. The CDR3 contains 18 residues. V lost 10 bases and J lost 2; bases outside the gene matches: 21. CDR3 protein: CANVSTRGERGLTDTQYF. The CDR3, as DNA: TGCGCCAACGTTTCCACCCGCGGGGAGCGGGGCCTCACAGATACGCAGTATTTT.

The chain employs TRBV19 and TRBJ2-6, with a possible D match to TRBD1 (5 bases). V was shortened by 3 bases and J by 4 bases, with 10 bases between the two germline ends. CDR1 and CDR2 (germline): LNHDA, SQIVND (reference sequence). This CDR3 has 15 amino acids. CDR3 sequence reads: CASSMEQVGANVLTF. The CDR3 bases are TGTGCCAGTAGTATGGAACAGGTGGGGGCCAACGTCCTGACTTTC.

This rearrangement joins TRBV7-9 to TRBJ2-3; D may be TRBD1 (6 bases). The V gene's germline CDR1 is SEHNR and CDR2 FQNEAQ (reference sequence). V shed 5 bases and J shed 0 bases, with 15 bases lying between them. This CDR3 is 16 amino acids long. The DNA of the CDR3 is TGTGCCAGCAGCCGGGCCGGGACACTCAGCACAGATACGCAGTATTTT. Its translation: CASSRAGTLSTDTQYF. The full variable domain, in which reference TRBV7-9 and TRBJ2-3 provide the parts outside the CDR3, is DTGVSQNPRHKITKRGQNVTFRCDPISEHNRLYWYRQTLGQGPEFLTYFQNEAQLEKSRLLSDRFSAERPKGSFSTLEIQRTEQGDSAMYLCASSRAGTLSTDTQYFGPGTRLTVL.

V and J are TRBV5-1 and TRBJ1-2; 8 nucleotides line up with TRBD1. After removal of 7 bases from V and 5 bases from J, the junction contained 10 bases not matched to a gene. The V gene's germline CDR1 is SGHRS and CDR2 YFSETQ. The CDR3 is 14 residues long. The CDR3 DNA is TGCGCCAGCGGGAACAGGGGGAGACCTTATGGCTACACCTTC. Translating gives CASGNRGRPYGYTF.

The chain joins TRBV20-1 to TRBJ1-2; the D gene is possibly TRBD1 (6 bases). The CDR3 spans 10 residues. Per germline, CDR1 DFQATT and CDR2 SNEGSKA (reference sequence). The V end was cut by 6 bases, the J end by 6 bases, with 8 bases between. The CDR3 loop reads CSARGDGYTF. The CDR3 DNA is TGCAGTGCCAGGGGTGATGGCTACACCTTC.

The genes are TRBV19 and TRBJ1-2; 9 bases line up with TRBD1. Germline trimming cut 6 bases from V and 5 bases from J; bases unmatched to any gene: 10. This CDR3 is 15 amino acids long. Germline loops: CDR1 LNHDA, CDR2 SQIVND (reference sequence). In nucleotides, the CDR3 is TGTGCCAGTAGACATACAGGGGGCGTTTGGTATGGCTACACCTTC. Translating it yields CASRHTGGVWYGYTF.

J is TRBJ2-7 and V is TRBV29-1; the match to TRBD2 covers 11 bases. After removal of 5 bases from V and 4 bases from J, the junction contained 7 bases not matched to a gene. Germline V lookup: CDR1 SQVTM, CDR2 ANQGSEA. CDR3 size: 14 residues. CDR3 nucleotide sequence: TGCAGCGTTACACCGGGACTAGCGGAGTACGAGCAGTACTTC. Its protein is CSVTPGLAEYEQYF.

The chain has TRBV11-2 and TRBJ2-3; TRBD2 agrees at 11 bases. This CDR3 is built from 17 residues. After removal of 4 bases from V and 2 bases from J, the junction contained 8 bases not matched to a gene. Germline V lookup: CDR1 SGHAT, CDR2 FQNNGV. The CDR3, as DNA: TGTGCCAGCAGCTCCCCATTAGCGGGGGGGGACACAGATACGCAGTATTTT. Translated: CASSSPLAGGDTDTQYF. Full variable domain (rest looked up from reference TRBV11-2 and TRBJ2-3): EAGVAQSPRYKIIEKRQSVAFWCNPISGHATLYWYQQILGQGPKLLIQFQNNGVVDDSQLPKDRFSAERLKGVDSTLKIQPAKLEDSAVYLCASSSPLAGGDTDTQYFGPGTRLTVL.

The chain carries TRBV5-1 and TRBJ2-7; D is unresolved. In germline, CDR1 is SGHRS, CDR2 YFSETQ. V lost 1 base and J 2 bases, leaving 10 bases between the germline ends. The CDR3 is made up of 14 amino acids. CDR3 nucleotides: TGCGCCAGCAGCTTGAGTAGAAATCCCTACGAGCAGTACTTC. This gives the protein CASSLSRNPYEQYF.

This sequence joins TRBV27 and TRBJ1-6; TRBD1 aligns across 7 bases. The CDR3 is 15 residues long. In germline, CDR1 is MNHEY, CDR2 SMNVEV (reference sequence). After removal of 5 bases from V and 9 bases from J, the junction contained 10 bases not matched to a gene. As DNA, the CDR3 is TGTGCCAGCAGTCTACTACAGGGGAAACTTTCACCCCTCCACTTT. It codes for CASSLLQGKLSPLHF.

The J gene is TRBJ2-7, the V gene TRBV27; tentatively, D is TRBD2 (6 bases). Germline CDR1 is MNHEY and CDR2 is SMNVEV (reference sequence). The CDR3 is made up of 14 amino acids. V shed 6 bases and J shed 2 bases, with 14 bases lying between them. The CDR3 region has the DNA TGTGCCAGCAGGCCGTTTGCGGGGCCCTACGAGCAGTACTTC. This encodes CASRPFAGPYEQYF.

This chain joins TRBV5-1 and TRBJ2-1; 9 nucleotides align to TRBD1. CDR3 size: 15 residues. Germline CDR1 and CDR2: SGHRS and YFSETQ. Trimming at V came to 4 bases and at J to 0 bases, leaving 2 bases not matched to a gene. Here the CDR3 reads CASSGTGYSYNEQFF. In DNA, the CDR3 is TGCGCCAGCAGCGGGACAGGGTACTCCTACAATGAGCAGTTCTTC.

V usage is TRBV27 and J usage is TRBJ1-5; D perhaps matches TRBD1 (5 bases). V lost 6 bases and J 2 bases, leaving 14 bases between the germline ends. There are 15 residues in the CDR3. The germline V gene has CDR1 MNHEY and CDR2 SMNVEV (reference sequence). The chain's CDR3 is CASSPRVVGNQPQHF. The DNA of the CDR3 is TGTGCCAGCAGCCCCAGGGTCGTCGGCAATCAGCCCCAGCATTTT.

CDR3 amino acids: CASRYGGTGEQYF. CDR3 DNA sequence: TGTGCCAGCAGGTATGGCGGGACAGGCGAGCAGTACTTC. The chain is built from TRBV27 and TRBJ2-7; 8 bases agree with TRBD1. CDR1 and CDR2 (germline): MNHEY, SMNVEV (reference sequence). CDR3 length equals 13 residues. The ends lost 6 bases at V and 6 bases at J; junction bases unmatched: 7.